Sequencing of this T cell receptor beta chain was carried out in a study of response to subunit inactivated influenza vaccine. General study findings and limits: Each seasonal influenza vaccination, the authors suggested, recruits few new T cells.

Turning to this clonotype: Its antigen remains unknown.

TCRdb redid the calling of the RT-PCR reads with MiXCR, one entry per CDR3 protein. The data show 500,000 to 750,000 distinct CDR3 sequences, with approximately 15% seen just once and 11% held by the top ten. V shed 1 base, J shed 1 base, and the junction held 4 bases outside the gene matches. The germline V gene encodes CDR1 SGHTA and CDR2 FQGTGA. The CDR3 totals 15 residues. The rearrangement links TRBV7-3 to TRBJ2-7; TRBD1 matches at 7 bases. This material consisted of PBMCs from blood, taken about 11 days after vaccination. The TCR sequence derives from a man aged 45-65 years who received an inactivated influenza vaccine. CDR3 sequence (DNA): TGTGCCAGCAGCTTAATGTCAGGGGGATCCTACGAGCAGTACTTC. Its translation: CASSLMSGGSYEQYF.